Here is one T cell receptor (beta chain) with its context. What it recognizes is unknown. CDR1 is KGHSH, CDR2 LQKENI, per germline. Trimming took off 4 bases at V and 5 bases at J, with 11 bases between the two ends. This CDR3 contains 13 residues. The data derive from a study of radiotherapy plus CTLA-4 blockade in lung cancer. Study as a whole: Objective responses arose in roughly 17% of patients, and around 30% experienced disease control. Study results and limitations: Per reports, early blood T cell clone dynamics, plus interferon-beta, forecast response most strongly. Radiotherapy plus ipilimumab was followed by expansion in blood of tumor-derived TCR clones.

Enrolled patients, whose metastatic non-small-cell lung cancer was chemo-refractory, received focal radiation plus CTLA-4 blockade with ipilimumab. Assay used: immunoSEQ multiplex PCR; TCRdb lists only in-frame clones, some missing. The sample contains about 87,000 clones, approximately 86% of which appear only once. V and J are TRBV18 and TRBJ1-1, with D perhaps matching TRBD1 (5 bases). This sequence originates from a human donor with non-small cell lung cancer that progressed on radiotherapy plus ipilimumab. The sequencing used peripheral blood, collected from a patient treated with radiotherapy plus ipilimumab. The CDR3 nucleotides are TGTGCCAGCTCACTATCGACAGTTACTGAAGCTTTCTTT. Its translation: CASSLSTVTEAFF. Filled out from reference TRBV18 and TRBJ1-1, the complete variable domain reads NAGVMQNPRHLVRRRGQEARLRCSPMKGHSHVYWYRQLPEEGLKFMVYLQKENIIDESGMPKERFSAEFPKEGPSILRIQQVVRGDSAAYFCASSLSTVTEAFFGQGTRLTVV.